This is a list of T cell receptor beta chains from one sample in a study of blood T cells in healthy people across ages. TCRdb passed the 5' RACE reads through MiXCR, listing each CDR3 protein once. Of 850,000 to 1,000,000 distinct CDR3 sequences listed, 51% are singletons. Sample: blood. The receptors shown here come from a woman aged 55-70 years in good health. CDR3s include the opening cysteine and the closing phenylalanine or tryptophan. A D gene is named only where the DNA matches it firmly. The size entry is marked missing in some rows and otherwise reads once, few, many or a size class.

>TRBV20-1|TRBD2|-|TRBJ2-5
TGCAGTGCCAGAGACGGACTAGCGGGGGAAGAGACCCAGTACTTC
CSARDGLAGEETQYF
>TRBV10-3|TRBD1|-|TRBJ2-5
TGTGCCATCAGTGAAGAGACAGGGACCCCGGGGCAGTACTTC
CAISEETGTPGQYF
>TRBV4-1|-|-|TRBJ1-2
TGCGCCAGCAGCCCGGGAAAGGGGAACTGTGGCTACACCTTC
CASSPGKGNCGYTF
>TRBV5-1|TRBD2|few|TRBJ2-1
TGCGCCAGCAGCCCCGCGTTCCAGACTAGCCGGGTCAATGAGCAGTTCTTC
CASSPAFQTSRVNEQFF
>TRBV28|-|-|TRBJ1-2
TGTGCCAGTTCGGACAGAATGAACTATGGCTACACCTTC
CASSDRMNYGYTF
>TRBV5-1|-|-|TRBJ1-1
TGCGCCAGCAGCCTCGAATACGGCACTGAAGCTTTCTTT
CASSLEYGTEAFF
>TRBV20-1|-|-|TRBJ1-5
TGCAGTGCTACCGGACGTACCCAGCATTTT
CSATGRTQHF
>TRBV5-6|-|-|TRBJ2-7
TGTGCCAGCAGCTTGGTCAGAAGCTACGAGCAGTACTTC
CASSLVRSYEQYF
>TRBV10-3|-|-|TRBJ1-1
TGTGCCATCAGTGGTCCGGGTCAAGGGACTGAAGCTTTCTTT
CAISGPGQGTEAFF
>TRBV9|TRBD2|-|TRBJ2-1
TGTGCCAGCAGCGTAACAGGACTAGCTGGCGATGAGCAGTTCTTC
CASSVTGLAGDEQFF
>TRBV4-2|TRBD1|-|TRBJ1-5
TGTGCCAGCAGCCAAGCTGGGACAGGGTTTCAGCCCCAGCATTTT
CASSQAGTGFQPQHF
>TRBV4-1|-|-|TRBJ2-3
TGCGCCAGCAGCCAGTTAGGAGGGGGCAACCAATATCAGCAGTATTTT
CASSQLGGGNQYQQYF
>TRBV20-1|-|few|TRBJ2-7
TGCAGTGCTGAGTCGGGACCTCAAGTTTACGAGCAGTACTTC
CSAESGPQVYEQYF
>TRBV11-2|TRBD2|once|TRBJ2-5
TGTGCCAGCAGCTTAGATTTATTACTAGCGGGAGAGGATGAGCAGTACTTC
CASSLDLLLAGEDEQYF
>TRBV4-1|TRBD1|-|TRBJ2-1
TGCGCCAGCAGCCAGGACAGGGGGAAGGGGGACAATGAGCAGTTCTTC
CASSQDRGKGDNEQFF
>TRBV5-5|-|few|TRBJ2-7
TGTGCCAGCAGGGGACTTGACAATGAGCAGTACTTC
CASRGLDNEQYF
>TRBV4-2|-|-|TRBJ2-7
TGTGCCAGCAGCCAAGATTCTTCCGGGACCTACGAGCAGTACTTC
CASSQDSSGTYEQYF
>TRBV20-1|TRBD1|few|TRBJ2-7
TGCAGTGCTATCTTACAGGGGAGTTTCGACGAGCAGTACTTC
CSAILQGSFDEQYF
>TRBV20-1|TRBD1|-|TRBJ2-3
TGCAGTGCCCCCGGAAGGGGGCTCACAGATACGCAGTATTTT
CSAPGRGLTDTQYF
>TRBV7-6|TRBD1|few|TRBJ2-5
TGTGCCAGCAGCTTATCTATTATGGACAGGGGGCCTCGGGAGACCCAGTACTTC
CASSLSIMDRGPRETQYF
>TRBV5-6|-|few|TRBJ2-7
TGTGCCAGCAGCCCCTGGGACCGCCCCTACGAGCAGTACTTC
CASSPWDRPYEQYF
>TRBV15|-|-|TRBJ2-7
TGTGCCACCAGCAGAGATGGGGGATGTCACGAGCAGTACTTC
CATSRDGGCHEQYF
>TRBV20-1|-|once|TRBJ1-1
TGCAGTGTTGCCGGGCAGTCTGAAGCTTTCTTT
CSVAGQSEAFF
>TRBV7-2|-|-|TRBJ2-1
TGTGCCAGCAGCTTAGACAGGGAGGCCCAAGAGACCCAGTTCTTC
CASSLDREAQETQFF
>TRBV29-1|-|many|TRBJ2-5
TGCAGCGTTGGCTTGACCAGTCAAGAGACCCAGTACTTC
CSVGLTSQETQYF
>TRBV4-1|-|few|TRBJ2-7
TGCGCCAGCAGCCCCTCGGTGGGATACGAGCAGTACTTC
CASSPSVGYEQYF
>TRBV10-3|-|once|TRBJ2-7
TGTGCCACCAGGGGGGGACTCGGGCCCTTTTCCTACGAGCAGTACTTC
CATRGGLGPFSYEQYF
>TRBV4-1|-|-|TRBJ2-3
TGCGCCAGCAGCCAAGTGGAGACTCAAGAGGGCACGCAGTATTTT
CASSQVETQEGTQYF
>TRBV24-1|TRBD1|-|TRBJ2-5
TGTGCCACCAGCGACTCCGGGACAGGGTTCTATGAGCAGTACTTC
CATSDSGTGFYEQYF
>TRBV7-2|-|few|TRBJ1-5
TGTGCCAGCAGCCAGAGACAGAGCAATCAGCCCCAGCATTTT
CASSQRQSNQPQHF
>TRBV27|-|-|TRBJ1-2
TGTGCCAGCAGTCCGAGGGGGAGTATAGGGTCTTATTATGGCTACACCTTC
CASSPRGSIGSYYGYTF
>TRBV12-3/TRBV12-4|TRBD2|-|TRBJ2-5
TGTGCCAGCAGTCGCTCCCTAGCGGGGAGGCGAGAGACCCAGTACTTC
CASSRSLAGRRETQYF
>TRBV11-3|-|-|TRBJ2-3
TGTGCCAGCAGCCCCTCCGGGGCAGGCTGGGGTACGCAGTATTTT
CASSPSGAGWGTQYF
>TRBV14|TRBD2|few|TRBJ2-3
TGTGCCAGCAGCGCGGCCGGGACTACCAGCGAGTATTTT
CASSAAGTTSEYF
>TRBV7-2|-|-|TRBJ2-5
TGTGCCAGCAGCTGGCAAACGTACCAAGAGACCCAGTACTTC
CASSWQTYQETQYF
>TRBV2|TRBD2|few|TRBJ2-4
TGTGCCACTGGACTAGAGGGCAAAAACATTCAGTACTTC
CATGLEGKNIQYF
>TRBV7-2|TRBD1|few|TRBJ2-7
TGTGCCAGCAGCTCCCGACAGGGGGCGAGGGAGCAGTACTTC
CASSSRQGAREQYF
>TRBV29-1|-|-|TRBJ2-7
TGCAGCGTTGTAAGGGGGGTCTACGAGCAGTACTTC
CSVVRGVYEQYF
>TRBV13|-|few|TRBJ2-7
TGTGCCAGCAGCCTATCCTTTCGGGGGAGTAACCTAGGTGAGCAGTACTTC
CASSLSFRGSNLGEQYF
>TRBV6-1|TRBD1|-|TRBJ1-2
TGTGCCAGCAGTTATACGACAGGGGCCTATGGCTACACCTTC
CASSYTTGAYGYTF
>TRBV3-1|-|few|TRBJ2-3
TGTGCCAGCAGCCAAGAAGTGGTTAGGGCCACCACAGATACGCAGTATTTT
CASSQEVVRATTDTQYF
>TRBV28|TRBD2|-|TRBJ2-2
TGTGCCAGCAGTTTCTCAGGGCTAGCGGGACAAACAGGGGAGCTGTTTTTT
CASSFSGLAGQTGELFF
>TRBV11-2|-|-|TRBJ2-7
TGTGCCAGCAGCTTAAAGGACTTCCCTGGGAACGAGCAGTACTTC
CASSLKDFPGNEQYF
>TRBV12-3/TRBV12-4|TRBD1|few|TRBJ1-5
TGTGCCAGCAGTTTAGAAGGACAGGGATATCAGCCCCAGCATTTT
CASSLEGQGYQPQHF
>TRBV4-1|-|few|TRBJ2-1
TGCGCCAGCAGCCAAGCCCTGTCCGGGACACTCTCCTACAATGAGCAGTTCTTC
CASSQALSGTLSYNEQFF
>TRBV20-1|-|-|TRBJ2-5
TGCAGTGCTCCCGGGCAGCGCCAAGAGACCCAGTACTTC
CSAPGQRQETQYF
>TRBV6-6|-|few|TRBJ2-5
TGTGCCTCGGGGCCGATGATGTACCAAGAGACCCAGTACTTC
CASGPMMYQETQYF
>TRBV6-6|-|few|TRBJ1-2
TGTGCCAGCGGTTACCATCAGGATGGCTACACCTTC
CASGYHQDGYTF
>TRBV11-2|-|-|TRBJ2-4
TGTGCCAGCAGCTCCAGCCCCGGGTCAAAAAACATTCAGTACTTC
CASSSSPGSKNIQYF
>TRBV7-9|-|-|TRBJ1-5
TGTGCCAGCAGCTTAGCGCTTAGCAATCAGCCCCAGCATTTT
CASSLALSNQPQHF
>TRBV28|TRBD2|-|TRBJ2-3
TGTGCCAGCGGAATAGCGGGAGGTGTCACAGATACGCAGTATTTT
CASGIAGGVTDTQYF
>TRBV29-1|-|few|TRBJ2-7
TGCAGCGTTGCTGAGACTCGATCCCTATACGAGCAGTACTTC
CSVAETRSLYEQYF
>TRBV27|-|-|TRBJ2-2
TGTGCCAGCAGTTTTGGTTTGGGGGAGCTGTTTTTT
CASSFGLGELFF
>TRBV6-1|TRBD1|few|TRBJ2-6
TGTGCCAGCAGTAGAGGGACAGGGGGCTCTGGGGCCAACGTCCTGACTTTC
CASSRGTGGSGANVLTF
>TRBV4-2|-|few|TRBJ2-1
TGTGCCAGCAGCCCGGCCTCCTACAATGAGCAGTTCTTC
CASSPASYNEQFF
>TRBV6-5|-|few|TRBJ1-6
TGTGCCAGCAGTTACGGAGGACAGCTAAATTCACCCCTCCACTTT
CASSYGGQLNSPLHF
>TRBV28|-|-|TRBJ2-4
TGTGCCAGCAGTTTCCCTAAGGCCAAAAACATTCAGTACTTC
CASSFPKAKNIQYF